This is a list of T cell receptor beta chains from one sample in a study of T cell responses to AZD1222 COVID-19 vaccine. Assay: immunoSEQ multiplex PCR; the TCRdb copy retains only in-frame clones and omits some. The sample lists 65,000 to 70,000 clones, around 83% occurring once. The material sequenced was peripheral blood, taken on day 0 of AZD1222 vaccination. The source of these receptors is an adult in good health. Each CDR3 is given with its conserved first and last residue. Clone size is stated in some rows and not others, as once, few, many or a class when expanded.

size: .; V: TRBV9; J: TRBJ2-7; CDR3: CASSPMGLAVYSEQYF
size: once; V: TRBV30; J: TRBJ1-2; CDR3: CAWSVRRESYGYTF
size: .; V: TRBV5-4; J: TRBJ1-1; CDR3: CASSLENRVNTEAFF
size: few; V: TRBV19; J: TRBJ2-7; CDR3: CASSIAPTGYEQYF
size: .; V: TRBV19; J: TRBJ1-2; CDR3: CASRDSLVYGYTF
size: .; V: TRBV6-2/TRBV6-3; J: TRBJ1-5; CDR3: CASTPRVGPNQPQHF
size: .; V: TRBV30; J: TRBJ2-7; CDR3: CAWSETGYEQYF
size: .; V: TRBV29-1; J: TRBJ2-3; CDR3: CSVPKRGGFTDTQYF
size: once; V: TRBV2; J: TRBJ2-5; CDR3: CAGAGTGVSQETQYF
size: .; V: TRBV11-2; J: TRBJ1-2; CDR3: CATRPGTYGYTF
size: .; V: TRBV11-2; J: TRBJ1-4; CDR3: CASSLDLNEQLFF
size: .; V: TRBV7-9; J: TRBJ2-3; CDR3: CASSFQGGTDTQYF
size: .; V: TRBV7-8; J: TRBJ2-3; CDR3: CASSLGGGAGDDTQYF
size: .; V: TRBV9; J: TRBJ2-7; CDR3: CASSVGDWSSYEQYF
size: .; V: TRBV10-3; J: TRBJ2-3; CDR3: CAISESTGPYADTQYF
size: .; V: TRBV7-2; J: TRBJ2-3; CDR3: CASSPGVGGRADTQYF
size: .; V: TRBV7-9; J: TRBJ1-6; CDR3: CASSPDRNSPLHF
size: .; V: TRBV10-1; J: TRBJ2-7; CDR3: CASSPGRTYEQYF